In this sample, the clone carrying this T cell receptor beta chain turned up a few times. Its target is unknown. The sequenced template was cDNA made from the entire isolated RNA. Produced via immunoSEQ multiplex PCR; TCRdb's table is partial and in-frame only. The table includes over 500,000 clones, roughly 15% detected once. Germline values: CDR1 SGDLS, CDR2 YYNGEE. V gave up 3 bases and J gave up 2 bases; unmatched junction bases: 4. The CDR3 has 16 residues. Each of the sorted populations had a purity greater than 95%. These data originate in a study of beta chain features in type 1 diabetes. Study conclusions and caveats: The similarity of naive, central memory and Treg TCRB repertoires appeared greater among patients than among healthy donors. Over-representation of high TCR-expressing cells was a possible consequence of cDNA sequencing. Researchers caution that PCR might favor shorter templates, equally among patients and controls.

Sequenced sample: naive CD4+ T cells from blood. This chain links TRBV9 with TRBJ2-7; 14 positions agree with TRBD2. The TCR sequence derives from a man younger than 35 in good health. CDR3 amino acids: CASSGTSGGHAYEQYF. The CDR3 DNA sequence: TGTGCCAGCAGCGGGACTAGCGGGGGGCACGCCTACGAGCAGTACTTC.